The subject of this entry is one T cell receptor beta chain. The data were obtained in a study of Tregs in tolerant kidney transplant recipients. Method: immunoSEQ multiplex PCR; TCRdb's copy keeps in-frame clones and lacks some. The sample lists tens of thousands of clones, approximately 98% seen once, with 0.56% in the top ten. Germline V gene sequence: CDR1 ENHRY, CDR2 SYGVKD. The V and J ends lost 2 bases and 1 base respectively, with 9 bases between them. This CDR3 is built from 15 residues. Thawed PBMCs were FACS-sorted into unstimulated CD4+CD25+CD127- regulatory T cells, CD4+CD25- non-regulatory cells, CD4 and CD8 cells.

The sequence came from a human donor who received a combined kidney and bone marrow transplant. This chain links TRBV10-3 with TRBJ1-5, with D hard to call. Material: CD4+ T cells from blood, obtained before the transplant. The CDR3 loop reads CAISEEKPSNQPQHF. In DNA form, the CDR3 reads TGTGCCATCAGTGAGGAGAAACCGAGCAATCAGCCCCAGCATTTT.